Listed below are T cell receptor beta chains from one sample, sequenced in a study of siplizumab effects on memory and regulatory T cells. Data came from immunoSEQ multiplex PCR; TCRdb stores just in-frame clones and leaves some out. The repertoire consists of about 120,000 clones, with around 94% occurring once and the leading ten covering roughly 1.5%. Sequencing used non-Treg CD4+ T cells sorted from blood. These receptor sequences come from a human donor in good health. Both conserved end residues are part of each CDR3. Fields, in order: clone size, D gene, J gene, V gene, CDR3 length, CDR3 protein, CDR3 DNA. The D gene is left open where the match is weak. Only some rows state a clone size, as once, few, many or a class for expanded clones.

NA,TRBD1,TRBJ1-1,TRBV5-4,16,CASSLGQGRMNTEAFF,TGTGCCAGCAGCCTAGGACAGGGCCGGATGAACACTGAAGCTTTCTTT
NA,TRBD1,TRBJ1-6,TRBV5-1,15,CASSGIGTGYSPLHF,TGCGCCAGCAGCGGCATCGGGACAGGGTATTCACCCCTCCACTTT
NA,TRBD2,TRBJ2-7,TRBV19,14,CASSRTSGDNEQYF,TGTGCCAGTAGTAGGACTAGCGGGGACAACGAGCAGTACTTC
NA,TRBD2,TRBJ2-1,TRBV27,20,CASSLSRTSGSWDSYNEQFF,TGTGCCAGCAGTTTATCGCGGACTAGCGGGAGCTGGGACTCCTACAATGAGCAGTTCTTC
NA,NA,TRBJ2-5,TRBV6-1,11,CASSHGETQYF,TGTGCCAGCAGTCATGGGGAGACCCAGTACTTC
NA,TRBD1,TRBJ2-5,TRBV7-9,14,CASSVGQGRETQYF,TGTGCCAGCAGCGTCGGACAGGGAAGAGAGACCCAGTACTTC
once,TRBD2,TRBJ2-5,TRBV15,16,CATSRDHGRTQETQYF,TGTGCCACCAGCAGAGATCACGGGAGGACTCAAGAGACCCAGTACTTC
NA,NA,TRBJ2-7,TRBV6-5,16,CASSYSTGGADHEQYF,TGTGCCAGCAGTTACTCGACGGGGGGCGCCGACCACGAGCAGTACTTC
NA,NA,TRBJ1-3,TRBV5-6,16,CASSYGTGTSGNTIYF,TGTGCCAGCAGCTATGGGACGGGAACCTCTGGAAACACCATATATTTT
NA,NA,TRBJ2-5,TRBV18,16,CASSPKEQQDLGTQYF,TGTGCCAGCTCACCAAAGGAGCAACAGGACCTCGGGACCCAGTACTTC
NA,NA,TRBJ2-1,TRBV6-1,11,CASMRGQEQFF,TGTGCCAGCATGCGGGGTCAAGAGCAGTTCTTC
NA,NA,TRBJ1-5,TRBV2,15,CASSEGTPSNQPQHF,TGTGCCAGCAGTGAGGGGACACCAAGCAATCAGCCCCAGCATTTT
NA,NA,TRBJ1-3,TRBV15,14,CATSRDRSRNTIYF,TGTGCCACCAGCAGAGATCGCAGCAGAAACACCATATATTTT
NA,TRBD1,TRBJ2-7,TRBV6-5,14,CASSYDRGSYEQYF,TGTGCCAGCAGTTACGACAGGGGATCCTACGAGCAGTACTTC
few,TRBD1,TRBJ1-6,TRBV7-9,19,CASSRLQGGKGSYNSPLHF,TGTGCCAGCAGCCGATTACAGGGGGGTAAAGGCTCCTATAATTCACCCCTCCACTTT
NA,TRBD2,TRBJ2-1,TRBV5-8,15,CASSLRWGGNNEQFF,TGTGCCAGCAGCTTGAGGTGGGGAGGGAACAATGAGCAGTTCTTC
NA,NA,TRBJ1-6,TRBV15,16,CATSSMERSHNSPLHF,TGTGCCACCAGCAGTATGGAAAGAAGTCATAATTCACCCCTCCACTTT
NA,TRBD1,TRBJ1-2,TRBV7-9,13,CASSMTGRNGYTF,TGTGCCAGCAGCATGACAGGGCGAAACGGCTACACCTTC
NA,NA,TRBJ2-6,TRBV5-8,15,CASSLRNSGANVLTF,TGTGCCAGCAGCTTGCGGAACTCTGGGGCCAACGTCCTGACTTTC
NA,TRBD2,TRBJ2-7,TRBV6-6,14,CASNIAGDPTRQYF,TGTGCCAGCAATATAGCGGGAGATCCTACGAGGCAGTACTTC
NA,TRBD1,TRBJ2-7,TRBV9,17,CASSVGSARGQPYEQYF,TGTGCCAGCAGCGTAGGGTCCGCAAGGGGACAGCCCTACGAGCAGTACTTC
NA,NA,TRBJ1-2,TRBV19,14,CASSRDGTLEGYTF,TGTGCCAGTAGTCGGGACGGGACCCTGGAGGGCTACACCTTC
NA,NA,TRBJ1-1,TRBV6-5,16,CASSLGPTPMNTEAFF,TGTGCCAGCAGTTTAGGACCGACCCCAATGAACACTGAAGCTTTCTTT
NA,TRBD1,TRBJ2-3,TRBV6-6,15,CASSTGTGNTDTQYF,TGTGCCAGCAGTACCGGGACAGGGAACACAGATACGCAGTATTTT
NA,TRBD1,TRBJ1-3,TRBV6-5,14,CASSSGTGGNTIYF,TGTGCCAGCAGTTCCGGGACAGGGGGAAACACCATATATTTT
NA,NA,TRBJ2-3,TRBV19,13,CASILTGTDTQYF,TGTGCCAGTATCCTGACAGGAACAGATACGCAGTATTTT
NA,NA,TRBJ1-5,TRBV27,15,CASKLWGDSNQPQHF,TGTGCCAGCAAGCTCTGGGGGGACAGCAATCAGCCCCAGCATTTT
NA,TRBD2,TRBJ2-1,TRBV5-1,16,CASSLAGSGRINEQFF,TGCGCCAGCAGCTTGGCCGGGAGCGGGAGGATCAATGAGCAGTTCTTC
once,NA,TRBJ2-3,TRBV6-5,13,CASSRQNTDTQYF,TGTGCCAGCAGCCGACAGAACACAGATACGCAGTATTTT
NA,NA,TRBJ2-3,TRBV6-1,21,CASSERYSPDRGDKARDTQYF,TGTGCCAGCAGTGAACGCTACAGCCCAGACCGCGGGGATAAGGCGCGGGATACGCAGTATTTT
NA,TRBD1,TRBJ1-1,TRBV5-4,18,CASSQGITGGRMNTEAFF,TGTGCCAGCAGCCAAGGGATTACAGGGGGTCGGATGAACACTGAAGCTTTCTTT
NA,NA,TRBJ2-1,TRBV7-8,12,CASRPRGFEQFF,TGTGCCAGCAGACCACGGGGGTTTGAGCAGTTCTTC
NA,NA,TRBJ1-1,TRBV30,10,CAWSKTEAFF,TGTGCCTGGAGTAAAACTGAAGCTTTCTTT
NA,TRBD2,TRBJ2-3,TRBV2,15,CASSATLAPTSWQYF,TGTGCCAGCAGTGCTACCTTGGCGCCGACTAGCTGGCAGTATTTT
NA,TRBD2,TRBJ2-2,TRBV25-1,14,CASRASGYTGELFF,TGTGCCAGCCGGGCTAGCGGTTACACCGGGGAGCTGTTTTTT
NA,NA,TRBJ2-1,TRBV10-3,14,CAISEPNRPDEQFF,TGTGCCATCAGTGAGCCGAACCGGCCCGATGAGCAGTTCTTC
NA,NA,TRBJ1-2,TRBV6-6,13,CASSPINREDYTF,TGTGCCAGCAGTCCGATTAACAGGGAAGACTACACCTTC
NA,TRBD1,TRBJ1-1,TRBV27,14,CASSPTGGRTEAFF,TGTGCCAGCAGTCCGACAGGGGGGAGGACTGAAGCTTTCTTT
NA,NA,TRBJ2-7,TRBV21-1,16,CASSDRLAGGFYEQYF,TGTGCCAGCAGCGACCGACTAGCGGGAGGATTCTACGAGCAGTACTTC
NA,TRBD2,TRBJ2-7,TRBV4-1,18,CASSQVGLAGALSYEQYF,TGCGCCAGCAGCCAAGTGGGACTAGCGGGAGCCCTATCCTACGAGCAGTACTTC
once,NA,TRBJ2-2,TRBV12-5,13,CASGLDLTGELFF,TGTGCTAGTGGCCTGGACCTCACCGGGGAGCTGTTTTTT
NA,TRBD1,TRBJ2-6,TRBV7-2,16,CASSVGQGAGANVLTF,TGTGCCAGCAGCGTGGGACAGGGGGCAGGGGCCAACGTCCTGACTTTC
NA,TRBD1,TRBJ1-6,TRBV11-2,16,CASSLGETGMNSPLHF,TGTGCCAGCAGCTTAGGCGAGACAGGGATGAATTCACCCCTCCACTTT
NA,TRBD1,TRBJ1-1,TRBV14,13,CASSPDRGRRAFF,TGTGCCAGCAGTCCGGACAGGGGGCGGCGAGCTTTCTTT
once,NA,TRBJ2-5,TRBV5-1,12,CASSLLWETQYF,TGCGCCAGCAGCCTACTCTGGGAGACCCAGTACTTC
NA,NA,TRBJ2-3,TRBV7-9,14,CASSLGMGTDTQYF,TGTGCCAGCAGCTTAGGGATGGGCACAGATACGCAGTATTTT
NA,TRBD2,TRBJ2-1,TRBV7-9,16,CASSLELAGGYNEQFF,TGTGCCAGCAGCTTAGAACTAGCGGGAGGCTACAATGAGCAGTTCTTC
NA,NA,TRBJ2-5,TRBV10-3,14,CAISEGSRQETQYF,TGTGCCATCAGTGAGGGGTCCAGACAAGAGACCCAGTACTTC
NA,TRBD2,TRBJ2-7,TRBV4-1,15,CASSMLAGGTYEQYF,TGCGCCAGCAGCATGCTAGCGGGGGGAACCTACGAGCAGTACTTC
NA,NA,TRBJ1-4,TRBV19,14,CASKPNSLGEKLFF,TGTGCCAGTAAACCAAACAGTCTAGGGGAAAAACTGTTTTTT
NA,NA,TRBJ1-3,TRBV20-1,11,CSAREGNTIYF,TGCAGTGCTCGCGAGGGAAACACCATATATTTT
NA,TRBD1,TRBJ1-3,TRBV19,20,CASSIQKGQGQRNSGNTIYF,TGTGCCAGTAGTATTCAAAAAGGACAGGGACAGCGGAACTCTGGAAACACCATATATTTT
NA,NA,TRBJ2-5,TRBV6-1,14,CASRGAEGGETQYF,TGTGCCAGCAGAGGAGCGGAAGGCGGGGAGACCCAGTACTTC